This TCR beta chain was profiled in a study of T-cell reconstitution after alpha-beta-depleted transplantation in children. CDR1 and CDR2 from the germline V gene are DFQATT and SNEGSKA (reference sequence). V was clipped by 3 bases and J by 7 bases, with 7 bases between them. The CDR3 runs to 12 residues. Unique molecular identifiers were built into the TCRbeta library. TCRdb reanalysed the PCR reads using MiXCR and keeps one entry per CDR3 protein. The sample gives around 120,000 distinct CDR3 sequences, under 30% of which show up once; more than 9% is in the top ten. Findings and caveats of the study: At the one-year point after transplant, T-cell counts and TCRbeta diversity were found to come mostly from T cells that had been newly produced.

As to this clonotype: Antigen: not known.

This sequence was found in a male patient aged 2 to 9 who had a stem cell transplant for chronic granulomatous disease, so the T cells may come from the graft donor. The J gene is TRBJ1-6, the V gene TRBV20-1; D is perhaps TRBD1 (5 bases). The source was PBMCs, mostly from graft donor cells, collected 180 days after TCRalphabeta/CD19-depleted stem cell transplant. CDR3 protein: CSASGGNSPLHF. As DNA, the CDR3 is TGCAGTGCTAGTGGGGGGAATTCACCCCTCCACTTT.